The 20 T cell receptor beta chains in this list originate from one sample, sequenced in a study of shared clonotypes between healthy human individuals. This table comes from immunoSEQ multiplex PCR, and its TCRdb copy is limited to in-frame clones, with some not included. The sample lists roughly 500,000 clones; 79% were seen once. The sequenced sample was PBMCs. These receptors were taken from a woman aged 40 to 50 in good health. Some clones in this sample may be carry-over from other donors' samples.

The rearrangement joins TRBV4-3 to TRBJ1-4; the D gene is possibly TRBD1 (5 bases). With 0 bases removed from V and 6 bases from J, the gap between germline ends came to 11 bases. CDR3 length: 15 residues. Germline V gene sequence: CDR1 LGHNA, CDR2 YSLEER. CDR3 sequence (DNA): TGCGCCAGCAGCCAAGACAGGGTCGGATATGAAAAACTGTTTTTT. It specifies CASSQDRVGYEKLFF.

This clone was counted a few times. The chain couples TRBV7-2 to TRBJ2-7; the match to TRBD2 covers 7 bases. The ends lost 8 bases at V and 2 bases at J; junction bases unmatched: 9. The length of the CDR3 is 14 residues. The germline V gene encodes CDR1 SGHTA and CDR2 FQGNSA. The CDR3 sequence is CASRGAGSAYEQYF. In DNA, the CDR3 is TGTGCCAGCCGGGGAGCGGGGTCAGCCTACGAGCAGTACTTC.

This rearrangement joins TRBV7-2 to TRBJ1-2, with D unresolved. The CDR3 spans 14 residues. The germline CDR1 and CDR2 sequences are SGHTA and FQGNSA. Trimming cost V 5 bases and J 0 bases, with 10 bases left between them. In nucleotides, the CDR3 is TGTGCCAGCAGCCCGTTACGGGCTAACTATGGCTACACCTTC. Protein: CASSPLRANYGYTF.

The genes are TRBV4-2 and TRBJ2-2; 10 bases line up with TRBD2. The CDR3 is 15 amino acids. Germline trimming cut 4 bases from V and 6 bases from J; bases unmatched to any gene: 5. CDR1 is LGHNA and CDR2 is YNFKEQ in the germline V gene. The CDR3 DNA reads TGTGCCAGCAGCCCGGGGACTAGCGAGGCCGGGGAGCTGTTTTTT. Encoded protein: CASSPGTSEAGELFF.

The chain carries TRBV5-5 and TRBJ2-2; D may be TRBD1 (8 bases). This CDR3 has 14 amino acids. Looked up from germline, CDR1 is SGHKS and CDR2 is YYEKEE (reference sequence). Trimming shortened V by 4 bases and J by 7 bases, and 14 bases separated the two germline ends. Here the CDR3 DNA reads TGTGCCAGCAGCCCGGGGGGACAGGTCGGGGAGCTGTTTTTT. This codes for CASSPGGQVGELFF.

This clone was seen once. The V gene is TRBV7-2, the J gene TRBJ2-3; perhaps TRBD2 as D (5 bases). Germline CDR1 is SGHTA and CDR2 is FQGNSA. This CDR3 spans 17 amino acids. Trimming left V 8 bases short and J 9 bases short, with 30 bases between. CDR3 nucleotide sequence: TGTGCCAGCTCTTCCCCCGGGAACAGTCGGCGGATGGGGACGCAGTATTTT. It yields the protein CASSSPGNSRRMGTQYF.

CDR3 in DNA: TGTGCCAGCAGCTTAGCTGGGCAGAACCCCTCCGGCTACACCTTC. Its translation is CASSLAGQNPSGYTF. This chain links TRBV7-2 with TRBJ1-2, with no clear D. Deletions cut 0 bases from V and 8 bases from J, with 16 bases between. Germline V gene data show CDR1 as SGHTA and CDR2 as FQGNSA. The CDR3 extends over 15 amino acids.

The chain uses TRBV11-2 and TRBJ2-7; TRBD2 aligns across 8 bases. The V segment lost 2 bases and the J segment 2 bases; nucleotides outside the gene matches: 5. This CDR3 has 15 amino acids. Germline V gene sequence: CDR1 SGHAT, CDR2 FQNNGV. CDR3 in amino acids: CASSLRLAKAYEQYF. Written as DNA, the CDR3 is TGTGCCAGCAGCTTACGACTAGCGAAGGCCTACGAGCAGTACTTC.

V gene TRBV29-1 combines with J gene TRBJ2-3; the D is unclear. The CDR3 length is 13 residues. Germline CDR1 is SQVTM and CDR2 is ANQGSEA. V was shortened by 8 bases and J by 5 bases, with 17 bases between the two germline ends. The CDR3 coding sequence is TGCAGCTCGGGTCCTGTGGTTGGAGATACGCAGTATTTT. Translated: CSSGPVVGDTQYF.

This chain joins TRBV28 and TRBJ2-1; perhaps D is TRBD1 or TRBD2 (5 bases each). V dropped 5 bases and J dropped 9 bases, with 23 bases sitting between them. The CDR3 contains 16 residues. CDR1 is MDHEN and CDR2 is SYDVKM in the germline V gene. The CDR3 DNA is TGTGCCAGCAGTCACGTCTTAGGGGTGGGGGAATCTGAGCAGTTCTTC. It encodes CASSHVLGVGESEQFF.

This clone was seen a few times. V and J are TRBV6-1 and TRBJ2-3; 8 nucleotides match TRBD2. There are 15 residues in the CDR3. With 0 bases clipped from V and 6 bases from J, the junction kept 5 bases outside the gene matches. CDR1 is MNHNS, CDR2 SASEGT, per germline. In nucleotides, the CDR3 is TGTGCCAGCAGTGAAGCAGGAGCGGGAGCCGATACGCAGTATTTT. Protein sequence: CASSEAGAGADTQYF.

About this clone itself: The germline gene is not matched at one end of the junction; a read error may be the cause. The chain carries TRBV7-7 and TRBJ2-5, with TRBD2 matching over 7 bases. The CDR3 is 15 amino acids. In germline, CDR1 is SSHAT, CDR2 FNYEAQ (reference sequence). The CDR3 DNA reads as TGTGCTAGCAGCCCCCTTGCGGGGGAGGGGGAGACCCAGTACTTC. Translation gives CASSPLAGEGETQYF. The full variable domain, completed using reference TRBV7-7 and TRBJ2-5, is GAGVSQSPRYKVTKRGQDVTLRCDPISSHATLYWYQQALGQGPEFLTYFNYEAQPDKSGLPSDRFSAERPEGSISTLTIQRTEQRDSAMYRCASSPLAGEGETQYFGPGTRLLVL.

The chain joins TRBV11-3 to TRBJ2-2; D possibly corresponds to TRBD1 (6 bases). Germline V gives CDR1 SGHNT, CDR2 YENEEA. The germline V and J ends were trimmed by 4 bases and 4 bases, with 13 bases remaining between them. This CDR3 comprises 15 residues. This CDR3 is CASSYQGSSTGELFF. DNA of the CDR3: TGTGCCAGCAGCTACCAGGGGAGTAGCACCGGGGAGCTGTTTTTT. The full variable domain, rest sourced from reference TRBV11-3 and TRBJ2-2, is EAGVVQSPRYKIIEKKQPVAFWCNPISGHNTLYWYLQNLGQGPELLIRYENEEAVDDSQLPKDRFSAERLKGVDSTLKIQPAELGDSAVYLCASSYQGSSTGELFFGEGSRLTVL.

The CDR3 loop reads CASSWTANYGYTF. CDR3 in DNA: TGTGCCAGCAGTTGGACAGCTAACTATGGCTACACCTTC. The rearrangement joins TRBV28 to TRBJ1-2, with D tentatively TRBD1 (6 bases). This CDR3 has 13 amino acids. Trimming pared 4 bases from V and 0 bases from J, leaving 6 bases between. CDR1 and CDR2 from the germline V gene are MDHEN and SYDVKM.

This rearrangement joins TRBV14 to TRBJ2-5; D may be TRBD1 or TRBD2 (5 bases each). Per germline, CDR1 SGHDN and CDR2 FVKESK. V was shortened by 1 base and J by 2 bases, with 17 bases between the two germline ends. There are 17 residues in the CDR3. The CDR3 coding sequence is TGTGCCAGCAGCCAAGGCTTCGGGGCAGCCACACAAGAGACCCAGTACTTC. Amino acid sequence: CASSQGFGAATQETQYF.

The rearrangement uses TRBV10-1 and TRBJ2-3; the match to TRBD1 covers 9 bases. After removal of 6 bases from V and 3 bases from J, the junction contained 4 bases not matched to a gene. Germline V lookup: CDR1 WNHNN, CDR2 SYGVQD (reference sequence). CDR3 length: 14 amino acids. CDR3: CASSSDRGTDTQYF. The CDR3 bases are TGCGCCAGCAGCTCGGACAGGGGAACAGATACGCAGTATTTT.

The chain joins TRBV4-1 to TRBJ2-2; 8 positions match TRBD1. The length of the CDR3 is 15 residues. CDR1 is MGHRA, CDR2 YSYEKL, per germline. V was clipped by 2 bases and J by 6 bases; unmatched bases: 5. The CDR3 spells CASSQRQGMAGELFF. CDR3 bases: TGCGCCAGCAGCCAACGACAGGGGATGGCCGGGGAGCTGTTTTTT.

The chain combines TRBV11-2 with TRBJ2-1; 8 bases agree with TRBD2. The CDR3 sequence is 16 residues long. J was trimmed by 8 bases and V by 1 base; bases with no gene match: 10. Germline values: CDR1 SGHAT, CDR2 FQNNGV. The CDR3 here is CASSLAGAGGWDEQFF. CDR3 bases: TGTGCCAGCAGCTTAGCAGGGGCGGGAGGATGGGATGAGCAGTTCTTC.

This clone has only one observation. V gene TRBV18 combines with J gene TRBJ1-3; TRBD1 aligns across 8 bases. Germline CDR1 and CDR2: KGHSH and LQKENI. The junction had 5 bases not matched to a gene; V was cut back by 2 bases and J by 2 bases. The CDR3 has 16 amino acids. The CDR3 coding sequence is TGTGCCAGCTCACCAAGCGGACAGGGCACTGGAAACACCATATATTTT. Protein product: CASSPSGQGTGNTIYF.

At least ten counts were recorded for this clone. The V call is TRBV7-2, the J call TRBJ2-7; the match to TRBD2 covers 8 bases. Trimming took 3 bases from V and 5 from J; bases not matched to a gene: 9. CDR1 is SGHTA and CDR2 is FQGNSA in the germline V gene. The CDR3 is made up of 15 amino acids. The CDR3 spells CASSFQTGTRNEQYF. The CDR3 DNA is TGTGCCAGCAGCTTTCAGACCGGGACTAGGAACGAGCAGTACTTC.